This TCR beta chain stems from a study of blood T cell repertoires in COVID-19. Study context: Collection of acute and convalescent COVID-19 samples took place in the United States, Italy and Spain.

Using immunoSEQ multiplex PCR, the repertoire was profiled, and TCRdb retains in-frame clones only, with some absent. The sample has over 130,000 clones; 80% to 90% are singletons. This CDR3 spans 17 amino acids. V was clipped by 3 bases and J by 3 bases; unmatched bases: 8. Per germline, CDR1 MNHEY and CDR2 SMNVEV (reference sequence). The receptor's source is a man between 70 and 80 years old with acute or convalescent COVID-19. This chain uses TRBV27 with TRBJ2-2; 9 bases agree with TRBD1. Sequencing was carried out using peripheral blood. The CDR3 DNA sequence: TGTGCCAGCAGTTTCTGGTGGGACAGGGTGGACACCGGGGAGCTGTTTTTT. Translation gives CASSFWWDRVDTGELFF.